The sequence of this T cell receptor beta chain was determined in a study of T cell repertoires in urothelial bladder cancer (dated by TCRdb to about 2019). For the wider study: Clinical stages of the roughly twelve resected lesions were three cT0, three cTa, three cT1 and three cT2 or greater. In the study, clonality of the TCR repertoire in bladder tumors was compared against clonality in benign bladder inflammation. About 13 patients who had bladder lesions and were undergoing transurethral resection were prospectively identified. A total of roughly 11 resected bladder lesions, made up of urothelial carcinoma (UC+) and benign (UC-) specimens, were studied.

The immunoSEQ assay was used to sequence the CDR3 region of the TCR beta chain. In the authors' own workflow: For every specimen, the T-cell fraction, clonal dominance and maximum TCR clone frequency were calculated. Sourced from immuneACCESS, this table was stored by TCRdb with only in-frame sequences that have V and J called. A share of the clones is absent; for the studies checked, an unresolved V gene accounts for under half, and the remainder has no known explanation. V and J calls plus clone size are reproduced from that table; the DNA served to infer D and trimming. A total of some 2,300 clones appear in this sample, around 68% of them only once. The ten top clones hold approximately 15% of the sample. Overall study outcomes, separate from this receptor: The median percentage of tumor infiltrating lymphocytes was over 1.5% in carcinoma specimens and approximately 12% in benign specimens. In carcinoma specimens a single T-cell clone made up as much as 17% of infiltrating lymphocytes, compared with 2% in benign specimens. Fewer T cells were found in urothelial carcinoma specimens than in benign specimens, with medians of roughly 5,600 and 26,000, respectively.

A remark on this clone: Its antigen remains unidentified. No much larger clone exists at a distance of one base, and base qualities are not known.

Specimens classed as benign (UC-) were resected bladder lesions that contained no urothelial carcinoma. Bladder lesion specimens were obtained at transurethral resection and were stored at -80C. From bladder specimens obtained at transurethral resection, DNA was extracted. V and J are truncated by 1 base and 4 bases respectively, leaving an intervening sequence of 15 bases. Including cysteine and phenylalanine, the CDR3 has 16 amino acids. The read is trimmed to its CDR3 DNA, 48 bases read in frame from base 1. CDR1 is given as LNHDA and CDR2 as SQIVND, both from the germline V gene (reference sequence).

Material for sequencing was bladder tissue. Rearrangement joined TRBV19 to TRBJ2-3; TRBD2 might be the D gene, on 6 matching bases. The source of this sequence is a human donor with a benign inflammatory bladder lesion. The DNA reads as follows: TGTGCCAGTAGTATAGCCCCTAGCGCTGAACCAGATACGCAGTATTTT. This is translated as CASSIAPSAEPDTQYF.